The clone carrying this T cell receptor (beta chain) has only one observation. Clones were read by immunoSEQ multiplex PCR, and TCRdb kept only the in-frame ones, dropping some. The repertoire holds fewer than 80,000 clones, with 70% to 90% as singletons. The record originates from a study of blood T cell repertoires in COVID-19. Germline values: CDR1 SGHTA, CDR2 FQGTGA. CDR3 length equals 15 residues. Trimming removed 2 bases from V and 0 bases from J; junction bases left unmatched: 2. The TCR sequence derives from a man aged 65 to 85 with acute or convalescent COVID-19. The sequencing input was peripheral blood. The chain carries TRBV7-3 and TRBJ2-7; 9 bases line up with TRBD1. CDR3 nucleotides: TGTGCCAGCAGCTTAGACAGGGGGGCCTCCTACGAGCAGTACTTC. Its translation: CASSLDRGASYEQYF.